This is a list of T cell receptor beta chains from one sample in a study of CD8 T cells in Susac syndrome. TCRdb ran MiXCR on the immunoSEQ multiplex PCR reads and lists one entry per CDR3 protein. The table lists about 120,000 distinct CDR3 sequences, roughly 94% of them singletons. The sequenced material came from CD8+ T cells from PBMCs. These TCRs come from a human donor with Susac syndrome. The CDR3 runs from the conserved cysteine through the conserved F or W. Fields, in order: D gene, J gene, V gene, clone size, CDR3 protein, CDR3 DNA. D genes are given only for firm matches. Clone size is stated in some rows and not others, as once, few, many or a class when expanded.

>TRBD1|TRBJ2-2|TRBV11-3|-
CASSGGQGTNTGELFF
TGTGCCAGCAGCGGGGGACAGGGGACGAACACCGGGGAGCTGTTTTTT
>-|TRBJ1-2|TRBV3-1|-
CASSPTVAAGYGYTF
TGTGCCAGCAGCCCGACTGTGGCGGCGGGCTATGGCTACACCTTC
>-|TRBJ2-1|TRBV29-1|-
CSAEGLANRAEQFF
TGCAGCGCCGAAGGGCTAGCGAACCGCGCGGAGCAGTTCTTC
>-|TRBJ2-2|TRBV25-1|-
CASSEHGTGELFF
TGTGCCAGCAGTGAACACGGCACCGGGGAGCTGTTTTTT
>-|TRBJ2-5|TRBV27|-
CASSRDAQETQYF
TGTGCCAGCAGTCGGGACGCCCAAGAGACCCAGTACTTC
>-|TRBJ1-5|TRBV4-2|-
CASSQEVGKGPQHF
TGTGCCAGCAGCCAAGAAGTAGGGAAAGGACCCCAGCATTTT
>-|TRBJ2-5|TRBV7-2|-
CASSLGARHQETQYF
TGTGCCAGCAGCTTAGGTGCTCGACATCAAGAGACCCAGTACTTC
>-|TRBJ1-5|TRBV4-1|-
CASSQGSNQPQHF
TGCGCCAGCAGCCAAGGAAGTAATCAGCCCCAGCATTTT
>TRBD2|TRBJ2-5|TRBV2|-
CASIPTAGEETQYF
TGTGCCAGCATCCCTACGGCGGGGGAAGAGACCCAGTACTTC
>TRBD1|TRBJ2-1|TRBV9|-
CASSAKRTGATYNEQFF
TGTGCCAGCAGCGCAAAACGAACAGGGGCGACCTACAATGAGCAGTTCTTC
>-|TRBJ1-2|TRBV25-1|-
CASSALGYGYTF
TGTGCCAGCAGCGCCCTCGGATATGGCTACACCTTC
>TRBD1|TRBJ2-5|TRBV29-1|-
CSVRDRGQGQETQYF
TGCAGCGTTAGGGACAGGGGGCAGGGACAAGAGACCCAGTACTTC
>-|TRBJ2-3|TRBV20-1|-
CSARQLNPTPDTQYF
TGCAGTGCTAGACAACTCAACCCAACCCCAGATACGCAGTATTTT
>TRBD1|TRBJ2-3|TRBV4-1|-
CASQGVSTATDTQYF
TGCGCCAGCCAGGGGGTTTCGACAGCCACAGATACGCAGTATTTT
>-|TRBJ1-1|TRBV6-6|-
CASSPRGLNTEAFF
TGTGCCAGCAGTCCACGGGGCTTGAACACTGAAGCTTTCTTT
>-|TRBJ2-1|TRBV2|-
CASGRGVLYNEQFF
TGTGCCAGCGGGCGAGGGGTTCTGTACAATGAGCAGTTCTTC
>TRBD2|TRBJ2-1|TRBV27|-
CASRGLRGYYNEQFF
TGTGCCAGCAGGGGTTTGCGGGGGTACTACAATGAGCAGTTCTTC
>-|TRBJ2-1|TRBV29-1|-
CSVEPYNEQFF
TGCAGCGTTGAACCCTACAATGAGCAGTTCTTC
>-|TRBJ2-7|TRBV7-8|-
CASSSQSSYEQYF
TGTGCCAGCAGCTCCCAGAGCTCCTACGAGCAGTACTTC
>-|TRBJ2-3|TRBV11-2|-
CASSLDPGGQDTQYF
TGTGCCAGCAGCTTAGATCCGGGTGGGCAGGATACGCAGTATTTT
>-|TRBJ2-7|TRBV20-1|-
CSARTGPPYEQYF
TGCAGTGCTAGAACGGGGCCGCCCTACGAGCAGTACTTC
>TRBD2|TRBJ2-1|TRBV2|-
CASSPWIAGGNEQFF
TGTGCCAGCAGTCCCTGGATAGCGGGGGGGAATGAGCAGTTCTTC
>-|TRBJ2-7|TRBV7-2|once
CASSLARTYEQYF
TGTGCCAGCAGCTTAGCCAGGACCTACGAGCAGTACTTC
>-|TRBJ1-5|TRBV24-1|-
CATSDSTRTHQPQHF
TGTGCCACCAGTGATTCAACAAGGACCCATCAGCCCCAGCATTTT
>-|TRBJ2-5|TRBV13|-
CASSLAGAGEGETQYF
TGTGCCAGCAGCTTAGCAGGGGCCGGGGAAGGAGAGACCCAGTACTTC
>-|TRBJ1-4|TRBV21-1|-
CASSTRILVEKLFF
TGTGCCAGCAGCACCCGGATCCTGGTAGAAAAACTGTTTTTT
>TRBD1|TRBJ1-2|TRBV2|-
CASSERTGYGYTF
TGTGCCAGCAGTGAACGGACAGGCTATGGCTACACCTTC
>-|TRBJ1-3|TRBV4-1|once
CASSQREFSGNTIYF
TGCGCCAGCAGCCAGAGAGAGTTCTCTGGAAACACCATATATTTT
>-|TRBJ1-2|TRBV9|once
CASSLYAYGYTF
TGTGCCAGCAGCCTTTATGCCTATGGCTACACCTTC
>-|TRBJ1-2|TRBV9|-
CASSVNSNYGYTF
TGTGCCAGCAGCGTCAATTCTAACTATGGCTACACCTTC
>-|TRBJ1-2|TRBV4-3|-
CASSQDKGGDYGYTF
TGCGCCAGCAGCCAAGATAAGGGGGGGGACTATGGCTACACCTTC
>-|TRBJ1-2|TRBV6-2/TRBV6-3|-
CASTPLGGGGYGYTF
TGTGCCAGTACCCCCTTAGGGGGAGGTGGCTATGGCTACACCTTC
>TRBD1|TRBJ2-7|TRBV9|-
CASSVDGTGVSYEQYF
TGTGCCAGCAGCGTAGACGGGACAGGGGTCTCCTACGAGCAGTACTTC
>TRBD1|TRBJ1-1|TRBV27|-
CASSPRTGHTEAFF
TGTGCCAGCAGTCCTAGGACAGGACACACTGAAGCTTTCTTT
>TRBD1|TRBJ2-5|TRBV7-9|-
CASSHSGTDGETQYF
TGTGCCAGCAGCCATTCCGGGACAGACGGCGAGACCCAGTACTTC
>-|TRBJ2-2|TRBV7-9|once
CASSLAIHEGTNTGELFF
TGTGCCAGCAGCTTAGCCATTCACGAGGGGACGAACACCGGGGAGCTGTTTTTT
>TRBD1|TRBJ2-7|TRBV28|-
CASSSLDRVSHEQYF
TGTGCCAGCAGTTCCTTGGACAGGGTTAGCCACGAGCAGTACTTC
>TRBD1|TRBJ1-6|TRBV3-1|once
CASRTQGQWDSPLHF
TGTGCCAGCCGCACCCAGGGACAGTGGGATTCACCCCTCCACTTT
>-|TRBJ1-4|TRBV7-9|once
CASSFNPRGYEKLFF
TGTGCCAGCAGCTTCAACCCCCGAGGGTACGAAAAACTGTTTTTT
>-|TRBJ2-1|TRBV19|once
CASKGHEQFF
TGTGCCAGTAAGGGGCATGAGCAGTTCTTC
>-|TRBJ1-1|TRBV6-6|-
CASSYDAQMSFF
TGTGCCAGCAGTTACGACGCGCAAATGTCTTTCTTT
>-|TRBJ2-6|TRBV7-8|-
CASTFRGYSGANVLTF
TGTGCCAGCACCTTCAGGGGCTACTCTGGGGCCAACGTCCTGACTTTC
>-|TRBJ2-7|TRBV5-4|-
CASSSDSEGFYEQYF
TGTGCCAGCAGTTCTGACAGTGAGGGCTTCTACGAGCAGTACTTC
>TRBD1|TRBJ2-5|TRBV7-9|-
CASSLVDRVETQYF
TGTGCCAGCAGCTTAGTGGACAGGGTGGAGACCCAGTACTTC
>TRBD2|TRBJ2-3|TRBV7-3|-
CASSLSGGAGDTQYF
TGTGCCAGCAGCTTAAGCGGGGGGGCGGGAGATACGCAGTATTTT
>TRBD1|TRBJ2-7|TRBV29-1|-
CSASAGGSYEQYF
TGCAGCGCCTCAGCAGGGGGTTCCTACGAGCAGTACTTC
>TRBD2|TRBJ2-7|TRBV30|-
CAWTYLGTSGGPFYEQYF
TGTGCCTGGACCTATCTGGGGACTAGCGGGGGGCCTTTCTACGAGCAGTACTTC
>TRBD1|TRBJ2-7|TRBV4-1|-
CASSQAWSGGYEQYF
TGCGCCAGCAGCCAAGCATGGTCAGGGGGCTACGAGCAGTACTTC
>-|TRBJ2-7|TRBV20-1|-
CSARIGQTYEQYF
TGCAGTGCTAGAATAGGACAGACCTACGAGCAGTACTTC
>TRBD1|TRBJ1-1|TRBV4-2|-
CASSQDSGGTEAFF
TGTGCCAGCAGCCAAGATTCAGGGGGCACTGAAGCTTTCTTT
>-|TRBJ1-5|TRBV3-1|-
CASSQDWGGGQPQHF
TGTGCCAGCAGCCAAGATTGGGGGGGCGGTCAGCCCCAGCATTTT
>TRBD2|TRBJ2-1|TRBV13|-
CASSPLTSGGYNEQFF
TGTGCCAGCAGCCCTTTGACTAGCGGGGGGTACAATGAGCAGTTCTTC
>-|TRBJ1-4|TRBV20-1|-
CSARGTRNEKLFF
TGCAGTGCTAGGGGGACCCGGAATGAAAAACTGTTTTTT
>-|TRBJ2-5|TRBV6-5|-
CASSYSGGEAQETQYF
TGTGCCAGCAGTTACAGTGGGGGAGAAGCACAAGAGACCCAGTACTTC
>-|TRBJ1-2|TRBV6-1|once
CASSENWGEGYTF
TGTGCCAGCAGTGAGAACTGGGGAGAAGGCTACACCTTC
>-|TRBJ2-1|TRBV4-3|-
CASSQEGKGSYNEQFF
TGCGCCAGCAGCCAAGAAGGAAAGGGGTCCTACAATGAGCAGTTCTTC
>TRBD1|TRBJ2-7|TRBV5-6|-
CASSYGTGLYEQYF
TGTGCCAGCAGCTATGGGACAGGCCTCTACGAGCAGTACTTC
>TRBD1|TRBJ1-2|TRBV14|-
CASSPYGQGVYGYTF
TGTGCCAGCAGCCCGTACGGACAGGGAGTCTATGGCTACACCTTC
>TRBD1|TRBJ2-7|TRBV25-1|-
CASANSGQGEGYEQYF
TGTGCCAGCGCTAATTCCGGACAGGGCGAAGGCTACGAGCAGTACTTC
>TRBD2|TRBJ2-2|TRBV6-5|-
CASSQRTSGHGELFF
TGTGCCAGCAGTCAGAGGACTAGCGGACACGGGGAGCTGTTTTTT